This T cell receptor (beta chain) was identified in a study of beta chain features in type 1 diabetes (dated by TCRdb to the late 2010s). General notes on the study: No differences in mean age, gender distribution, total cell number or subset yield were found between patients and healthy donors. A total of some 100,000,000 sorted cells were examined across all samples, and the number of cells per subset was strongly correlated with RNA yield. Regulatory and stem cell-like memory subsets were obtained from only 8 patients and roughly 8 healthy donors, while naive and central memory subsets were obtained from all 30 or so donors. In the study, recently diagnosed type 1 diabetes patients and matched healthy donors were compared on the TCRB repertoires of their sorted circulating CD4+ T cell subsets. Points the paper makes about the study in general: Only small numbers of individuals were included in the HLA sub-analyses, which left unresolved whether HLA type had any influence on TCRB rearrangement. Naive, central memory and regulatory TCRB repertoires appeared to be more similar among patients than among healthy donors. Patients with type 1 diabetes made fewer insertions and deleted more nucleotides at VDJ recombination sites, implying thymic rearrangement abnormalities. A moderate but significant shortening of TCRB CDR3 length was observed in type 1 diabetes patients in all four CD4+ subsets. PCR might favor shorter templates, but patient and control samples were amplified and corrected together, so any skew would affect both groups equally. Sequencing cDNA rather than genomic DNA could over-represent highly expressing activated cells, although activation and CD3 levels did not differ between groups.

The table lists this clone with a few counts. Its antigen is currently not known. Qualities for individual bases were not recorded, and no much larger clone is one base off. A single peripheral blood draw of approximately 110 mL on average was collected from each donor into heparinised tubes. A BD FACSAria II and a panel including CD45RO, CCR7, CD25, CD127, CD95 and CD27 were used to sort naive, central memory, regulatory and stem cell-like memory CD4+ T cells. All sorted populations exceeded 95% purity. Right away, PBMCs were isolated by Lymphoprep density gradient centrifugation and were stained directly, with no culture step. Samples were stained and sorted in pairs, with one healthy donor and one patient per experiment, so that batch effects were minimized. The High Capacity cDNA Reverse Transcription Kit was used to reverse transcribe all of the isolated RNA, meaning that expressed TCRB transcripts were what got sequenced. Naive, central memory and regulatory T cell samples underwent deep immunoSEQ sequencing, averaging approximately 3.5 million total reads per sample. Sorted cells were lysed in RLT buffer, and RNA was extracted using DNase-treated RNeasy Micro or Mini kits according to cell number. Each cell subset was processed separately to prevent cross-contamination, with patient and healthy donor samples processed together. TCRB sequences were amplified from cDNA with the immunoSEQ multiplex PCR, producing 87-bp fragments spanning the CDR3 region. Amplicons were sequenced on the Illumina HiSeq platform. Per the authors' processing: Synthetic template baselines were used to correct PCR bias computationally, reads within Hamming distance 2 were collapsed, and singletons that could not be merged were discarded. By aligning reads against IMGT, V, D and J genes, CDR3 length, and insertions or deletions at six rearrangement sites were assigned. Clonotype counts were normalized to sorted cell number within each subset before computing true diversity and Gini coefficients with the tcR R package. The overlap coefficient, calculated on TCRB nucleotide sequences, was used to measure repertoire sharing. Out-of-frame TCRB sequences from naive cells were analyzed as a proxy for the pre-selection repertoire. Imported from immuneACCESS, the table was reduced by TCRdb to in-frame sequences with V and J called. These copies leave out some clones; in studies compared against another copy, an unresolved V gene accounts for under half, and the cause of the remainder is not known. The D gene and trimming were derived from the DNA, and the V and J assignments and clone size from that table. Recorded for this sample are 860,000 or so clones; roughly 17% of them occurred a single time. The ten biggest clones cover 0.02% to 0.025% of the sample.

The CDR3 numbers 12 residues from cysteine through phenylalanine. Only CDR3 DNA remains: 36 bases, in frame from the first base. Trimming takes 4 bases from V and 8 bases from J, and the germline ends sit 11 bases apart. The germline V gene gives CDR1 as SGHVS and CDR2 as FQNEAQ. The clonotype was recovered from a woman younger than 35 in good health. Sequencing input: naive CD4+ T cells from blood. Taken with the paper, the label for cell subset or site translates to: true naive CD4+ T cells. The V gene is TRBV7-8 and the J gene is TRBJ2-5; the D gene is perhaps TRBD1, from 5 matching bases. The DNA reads TGTGCCAGCAGCTCTGAGCAGGGTACCCAGTACTTC. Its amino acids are CASSSEQGTQYF.